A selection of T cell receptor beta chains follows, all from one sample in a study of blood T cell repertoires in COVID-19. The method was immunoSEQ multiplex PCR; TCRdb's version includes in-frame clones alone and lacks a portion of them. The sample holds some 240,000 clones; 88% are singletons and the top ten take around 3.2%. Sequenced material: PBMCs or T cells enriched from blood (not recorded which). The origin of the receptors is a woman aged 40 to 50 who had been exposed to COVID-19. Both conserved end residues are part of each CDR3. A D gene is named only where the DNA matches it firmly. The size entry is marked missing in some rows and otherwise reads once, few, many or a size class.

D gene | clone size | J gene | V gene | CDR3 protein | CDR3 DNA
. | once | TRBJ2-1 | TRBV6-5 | CASIRTQSSYNEQFF | TGTGCCAGTATCCGGACACAGAGCTCCTACAATGAGCAGTTCTTC
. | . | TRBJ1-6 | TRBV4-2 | CASSQSYNSPLHF | TGTGCCAGCAGCCAATCTTATAATTCACCCCTCCACTTT
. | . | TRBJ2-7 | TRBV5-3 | CANERGGDDEQYF | TGTGCCAATGAAAGGGGGGGAGACGACGAGCAGTACTTC
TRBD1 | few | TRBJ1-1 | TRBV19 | CASSRQGDTEAFF | TGTGCCAGTAGTCGACAGGGTGACACTGAAGCTTTCTTT
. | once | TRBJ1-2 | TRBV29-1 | CSAGGRLTNYGYTF | TGCAGCGCCGGAGGCAGGCTTACTAACTATGGCTACACCTTC
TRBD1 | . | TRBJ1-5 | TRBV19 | CASSITGGSDQPQHF | TGTGCCAGTAGTATCACAGGGGGCTCGGATCAGCCCCAGCATTTT
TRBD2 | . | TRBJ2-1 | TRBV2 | CASSGGLAGRGNEQFF | TGTGCCAGCAGTGGGGGACTAGCGGGGCGAGGCAATGAGCAGTTCTTC
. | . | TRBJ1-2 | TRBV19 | CASSIAYNYGYTF | TGTGCCAGTAGTATAGCCTACAACTATGGCTACACCTTC
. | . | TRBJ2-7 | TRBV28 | CASSFNNLYEQYF | TGTGCCAGCAGTTTCAACAACCTCTACGAGCAGTACTTC
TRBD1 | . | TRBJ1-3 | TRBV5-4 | CASSLDWTGGGNTIYF | TGTGCCAGCAGCTTGGATTGGACAGGGGGCGGAAACACCATATATTTT
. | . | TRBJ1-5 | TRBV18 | CASSQLTGESNQPQHF | TGTGCCAGCTCACAGTTGACAGGTGAAAGCAATCAGCCCCAGCATTTT
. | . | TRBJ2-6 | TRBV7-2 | CASSPLRGLRPNVLTF | TGTGCCAGCAGCCCATTGCGGGGGCTAAGGCCCAACGTCCTGACTTTC
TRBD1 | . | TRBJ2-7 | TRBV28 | CASTPQGAGEQYF | TGTGCCAGCACACCACAGGGGGCGGGCGAGCAGTACTTC
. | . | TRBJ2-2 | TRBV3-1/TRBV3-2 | CASSTSGVNGELFF | TGTGCCAGCAGCACATCAGGGGTAAACGGGGAGCTGTTTTTT
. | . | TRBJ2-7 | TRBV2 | CASSPGLTSSYEQYF | TGTGCCAGCAGCCCCGGACTAACGAGCTCCTACGAGCAGTACTTC
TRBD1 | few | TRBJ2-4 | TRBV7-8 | CASSFGPQGARNIQYF | TGTGCCAGCAGCTTCGGTCCGCAGGGGGCTCGGAACATTCAGTACTTC
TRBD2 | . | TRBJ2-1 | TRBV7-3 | CASSLSLGGPGNEQFF | TGTGCCAGCAGCTTATCTCTGGGAGGGCCGGGGAATGAGCAGTTCTTC
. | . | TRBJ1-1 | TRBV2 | CASSEALRGEDTEAFF | TGTGCCAGCAGTGAAGCGCTTCGGGGGGAGGACACTGAAGCTTTCTTT
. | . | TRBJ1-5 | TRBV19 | CASSSAGHSNQPQHF | TGTGCCAGTAGTTCCGCAGGCCATAGCAATCAGCCCCAGCATTTT
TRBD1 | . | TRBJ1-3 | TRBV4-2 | CASSPDQGAGGNTIYF | TGTGCCAGCAGCCCAGACCAGGGGGCAGGTGGAAACACCATATATTTT
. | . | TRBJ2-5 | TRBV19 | CASSKRVQETQYF | TGTGCCAGTAGTAAAAGAGTTCAAGAGACCCAGTACTTC
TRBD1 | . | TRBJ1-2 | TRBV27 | CASSLLGQAPVYGYIF | TGTGCCAGCAGTCTACTGGGACAGGCCCCCGTTTATGGCTACATCTTC
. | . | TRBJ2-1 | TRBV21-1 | CASSKGDSGIANEQFF | TGTGCCAGCAGCAAAGGGGATAGCGGGATAGCGAATGAGCAGTTCTTC
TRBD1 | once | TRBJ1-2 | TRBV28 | CASSPQGQGVGGYTF | TGTGCCAGCAGTCCCCAGGGACAGGGGGTGGGGGGCTACACCTTC
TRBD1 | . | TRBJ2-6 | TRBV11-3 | CASSLGQGSGANVLTF | TGTGCCAGCAGCTTGGGACAGGGCTCTGGGGCCAACGTCCTGACTTTC
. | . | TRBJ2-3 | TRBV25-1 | CASSEGGARYTQYF | TGTGCCAGCAGTGAAGGGGGGGCTAGGTATACGCAGTATTTT
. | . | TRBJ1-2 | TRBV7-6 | CASSQGRLYGYTF | TGTGCCAGCAGTCAGGGCCGTCTCTATGGCTACACCTTC